These T cell receptor beta chains were read from a single sample in a study of T-cell memory formation after mild COVID-19. TCRdb redid the calling of the 5' RACE reads with MiXCR, one entry per CDR3 protein. The profile shows about 560,000 distinct CDR3 sequences, 17% of them singletons. Sequenced sample: PBMCs or a T cell subset sorted from them (not recorded which). The receptor set was obtained from an adult woman who had mild COVID-19 (a few samples of this study predate the infection). Cell type and time point are not known. The CDR3 runs from the conserved cysteine through the conserved F or W. The D gene is left open where the match is weak. The listing skips clone size in some rows; elsewhere it reads once, few, many or a size class.

d_call j_call v_call cdr3_length clone_size cdr3_aa cdr3_nt
TRBD1 TRBJ1-2 TRBV5-5 20 - CASSLAWWGTDKASGYGYTF TGTGCCAGCAGCTTGGCATGGTGGGGGACAGACAAGGCCTCTGGGTATGGCTACACCTTC
TRBD2 TRBJ2-1 TRBV29-1 15 - CSVEGGLAGGYEQFF TGCAGCGTTGAAGGTGGACTAGCGGGGGGCTATGAGCAGTTCTTC
TRBD1 TRBJ2-7 TRBV4-1 15 - CASSPSQGAWNEQYF TGCGCCAGCAGCCCATCTCAGGGGGCCTGGAACGAGCAGTACTTC
- TRBJ2-1 TRBV12-3/TRBV12-4 14 - CASSLKLHLNEQFF TGTGCCAGCAGTTTAAAACTGCACCTCAATGAGCAGTTCTTC
- TRBJ1-1 TRBV10-3 15 - CAISGGGGVSTEAFF TGTGCCATCAGTGGAGGGGGGGGTGTAAGCACTGAAGCTTTCTTT
- TRBJ2-1 TRBV5-5 15 few CASSSSGQRNNEQFF TGTGCCAGCAGCTCAAGCGGACAAAGGAACAATGAGCAGTTCTTC
- TRBJ2-5 TRBV3-1 13 - CASRGEGYETQYF TGTGCCAGCAGGGGAGAGGGATATGAGACCCAGTACTTC
- TRBJ2-7 TRBV24-1 12 - CATSDSGREQYF TGTGCCACCAGTGATTCCGGACGCGAGCAGTACTTC
- TRBJ2-3 TRBV5-5 14 few CASSLEPGGDTQYF TGTGCCAGCAGCTTAGAACCTGGTGGAGATACGCAGTATTTT
- TRBJ2-7 TRBV5-6 17 - CASSLFSEGVTSYEQYF TGTGCCAGCAGCTTGTTTTCCGAGGGCGTGACCTCCTACGAGCAGTACTTC
- TRBJ2-3 TRBV7-2 13 few CASSFLQPDTQYF TGTGCCAGCAGCTTTTTGCAACCAGATACGCAGTATTTT
- TRBJ2-3 TRBV6-1 17 - CASSVLTGGGRADTQYF TGTGCCAGCAGTGTCTTGACAGGGGGCGGGAGGGCGGATACGCAGTATTTT
TRBD1 TRBJ2-3 TRBV7-9 13 - CATRTGDTDTQYF TGTGCCACCCGGACAGGGGACACAGATACGCAGTATTTT
TRBD2 TRBJ2-7 TRBV3-1 16 - CASSRGLAGETYEQYF TGTGCCAGCAGCCGGGGACTAGCGGGCGAGACCTACGAGCAGTACTTC
TRBD1 TRBJ1-2 TRBV20-1 16 few CSARVFGQGINYGYTF TGCAGTGCTAGAGTGTTTGGACAGGGGATAAACTATGGCTACACCTTC
- TRBJ2-4 TRBV5-6 16 - CASSRGGAVAKNIQYF TGTGCCAGCAGCAGGGGGGGGGCAGTTGCCAAAAACATTCAGTACTTC
- TRBJ1-2 TRBV21-1 16 - CASSKRLGGPCYGYTF TGTGCCAGCAGCAAACGTTTAGGGGGACCCTGCTATGGCTACACCTTC
- TRBJ2-1 TRBV20-1 14 - CSARSLRSNNEQFF TGCAGTGCAAGGAGCTTACGGAGTAACAATGAGCAGTTCTTC
- TRBJ2-6 TRBV9 19 few CASSAGFKRLWSGANVLTF TGTGCCAGCAGCGCCGGGTTTAAGAGGCTGTGGTCTGGGGCCAACGTCCTGACTTTC
- TRBJ2-7 TRBV12-3/TRBV12-4 15 many CASSSPSGPSDEQYF TGTGCCAGCAGTTCCCCCTCAGGGCCCTCGGACGAGCAGTACTTC
TRBD2 TRBJ2-3 TRBV6-2/TRBV6-3 18 few CASSFGRLAGGKTDTQYF TGTGCCAGCAGCTTCGGTAGACTAGCGGGAGGGAAGACAGATACGCAGTATTTT
- TRBJ2-3 TRBV7-2 13 - CASSSYSKDTQYF TGTGCCAGCAGCTCCTATTCAAAGGATACGCAGTATTTT
TRBD2 TRBJ2-1 TRBV20-1 16 - CSARDVGAGANNEQFF TGCAGTGCTAGAGATGTGGGAGCGGGGGCGAACAATGAGCAGTTCTTC
TRBD1 TRBJ2-2 TRBV24-1 16 - CATSDFKGAGTRELFF TGTGCCACCAGTGATTTCAAGGGGGCCGGCACCAGGGAGCTGTTTTTT
TRBD1 TRBJ2-3 TRBV27 17 - CASSFTGGSLLTDTQYF TGTGCCAGCAGTTTCACAGGGGGCTCCCTCCTCACAGATACGCAGTATTTT
- TRBJ2-1 TRBV12-3/TRBV12-4 11 few CASSVEGEQFF TGTGCCAGCAGTGTCGAGGGTGAGCAGTTCTTC